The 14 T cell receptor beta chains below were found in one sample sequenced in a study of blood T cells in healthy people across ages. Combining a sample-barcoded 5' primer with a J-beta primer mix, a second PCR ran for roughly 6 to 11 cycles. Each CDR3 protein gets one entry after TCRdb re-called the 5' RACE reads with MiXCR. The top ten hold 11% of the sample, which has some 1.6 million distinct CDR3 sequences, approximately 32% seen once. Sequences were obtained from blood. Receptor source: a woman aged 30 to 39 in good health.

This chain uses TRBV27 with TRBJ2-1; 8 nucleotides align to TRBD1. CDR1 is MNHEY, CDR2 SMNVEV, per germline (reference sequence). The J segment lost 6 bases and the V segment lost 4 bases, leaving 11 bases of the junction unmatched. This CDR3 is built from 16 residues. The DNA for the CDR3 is TGTGCCAGCAGTTCCCCGGGAACAGGGGGGAGCAATGAGCAGTTCTTC. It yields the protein CASSSPGTGGSNEQFF.

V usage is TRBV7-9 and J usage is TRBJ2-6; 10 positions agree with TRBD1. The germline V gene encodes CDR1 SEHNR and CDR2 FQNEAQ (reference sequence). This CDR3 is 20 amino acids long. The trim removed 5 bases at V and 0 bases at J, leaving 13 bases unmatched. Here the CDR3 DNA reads TGTGCCAGCAGCGCTAATTTTGGGGGACAGGGGAGCTCTGGGGCCAACGTCCTGACTTTC. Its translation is CASSANFGGQGSSGANVLTF. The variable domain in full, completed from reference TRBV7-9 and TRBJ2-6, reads DTGVSQNPRHKITKRGQNVTFRCDPISEHNRLYWYRQTLGQGPEFLTYFQNEAQLEKSRLLSDRFSAERPKGSFSTLEIQRTEQGDSAMYLCASSANFGGQGSSGANVLTFGAGSRLTVL.

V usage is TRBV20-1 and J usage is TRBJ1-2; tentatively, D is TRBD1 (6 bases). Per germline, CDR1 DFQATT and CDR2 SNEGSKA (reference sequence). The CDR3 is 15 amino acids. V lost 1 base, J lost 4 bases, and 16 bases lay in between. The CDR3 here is CSARGVRGAGYGYTF. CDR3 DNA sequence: TGCAGTGCTAGAGGGGTCCGGGGGGCTGGCTATGGCTACACCTTC.

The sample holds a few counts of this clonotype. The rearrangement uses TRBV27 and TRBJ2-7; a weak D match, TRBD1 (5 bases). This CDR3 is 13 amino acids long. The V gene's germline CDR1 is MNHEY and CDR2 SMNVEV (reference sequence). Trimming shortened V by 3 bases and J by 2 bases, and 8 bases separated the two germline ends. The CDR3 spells CASSFRAAYEQYF. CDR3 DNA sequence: TGTGCCAGCAGTTTCAGGGCTGCCTACGAGCAGTACTTC.

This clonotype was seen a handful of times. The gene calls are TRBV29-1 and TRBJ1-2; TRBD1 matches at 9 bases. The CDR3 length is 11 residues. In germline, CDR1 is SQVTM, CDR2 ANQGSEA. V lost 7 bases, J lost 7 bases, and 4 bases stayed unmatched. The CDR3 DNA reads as TGCAGCGGTCGGGGACAGGGTGGCTACACCTTC. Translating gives CSGRGQGGYTF.

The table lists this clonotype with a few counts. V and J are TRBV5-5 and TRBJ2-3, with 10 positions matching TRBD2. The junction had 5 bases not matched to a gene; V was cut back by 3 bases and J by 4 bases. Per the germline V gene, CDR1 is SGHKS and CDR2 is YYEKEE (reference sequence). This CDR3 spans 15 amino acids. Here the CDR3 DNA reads TGTGCCAGCAGCTGGGGACTAGCGAAGGCAGATACGCAGTATTTT. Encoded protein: CASSWGLAKADTQYF.

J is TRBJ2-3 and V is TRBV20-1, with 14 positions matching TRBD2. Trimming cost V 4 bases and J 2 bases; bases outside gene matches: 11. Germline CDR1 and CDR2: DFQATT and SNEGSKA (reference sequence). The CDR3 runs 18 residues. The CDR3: CSAIGGTGLAGVTDTQYF. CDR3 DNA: TGCAGTGCTATAGGAGGAACGGGACTAGCGGGGGTCACAGATACGCAGTATTTT.

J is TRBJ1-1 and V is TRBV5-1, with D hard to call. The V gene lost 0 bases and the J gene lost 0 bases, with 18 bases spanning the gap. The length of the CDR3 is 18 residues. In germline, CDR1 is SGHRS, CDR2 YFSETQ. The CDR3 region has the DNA TGCGCCAGCAGCTTGGTCGGCCACGCGGGATACCTGAACACTGAAGCTTTCTTT. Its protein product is CASSLVGHAGYLNTEAFF. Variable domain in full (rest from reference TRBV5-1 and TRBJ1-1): KAGVTQTPRYLIKTRGQQVTLSCSPISGHRSVSWYQQTPGQGLQFLFEYFSETQRNKGNFPGRFSGRQFSNSRSEMNVSTLELGDSALYLCASSLVGHAGYLNTEAFFGQGTRLTVV.

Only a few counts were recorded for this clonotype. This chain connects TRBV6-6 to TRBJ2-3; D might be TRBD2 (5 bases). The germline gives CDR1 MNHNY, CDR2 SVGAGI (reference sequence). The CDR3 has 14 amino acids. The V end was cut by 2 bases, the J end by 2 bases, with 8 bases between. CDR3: CASSYGRDTDTQYF. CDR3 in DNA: TGTGCCAGCAGTTACGGGAGAGACACAGATACGCAGTATTTT.

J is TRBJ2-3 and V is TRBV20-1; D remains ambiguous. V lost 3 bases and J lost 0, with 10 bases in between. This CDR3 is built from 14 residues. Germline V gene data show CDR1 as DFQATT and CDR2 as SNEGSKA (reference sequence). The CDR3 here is CSASSSPSTDTQYF. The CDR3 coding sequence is TGCAGTGCTAGCAGTAGTCCTAGCACAGATACGCAGTATTTT.

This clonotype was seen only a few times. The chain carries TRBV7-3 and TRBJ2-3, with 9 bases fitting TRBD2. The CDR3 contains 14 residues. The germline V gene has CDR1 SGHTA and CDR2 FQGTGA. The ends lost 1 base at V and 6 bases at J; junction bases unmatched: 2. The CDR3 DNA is TGTGCCAGCAGCTTAAGGGCGGGGGGGGATACGCAGTATTTT. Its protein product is CASSLRAGGDTQYF.

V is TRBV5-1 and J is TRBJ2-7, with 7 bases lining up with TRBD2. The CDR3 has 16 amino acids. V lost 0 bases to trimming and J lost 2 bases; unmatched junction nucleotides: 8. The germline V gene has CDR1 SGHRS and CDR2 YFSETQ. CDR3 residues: CASSLGGGGSPYEQYF. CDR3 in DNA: TGCGCCAGCAGCTTGGGGGGCGGGGGAAGCCCCTACGAGCAGTACTTC.

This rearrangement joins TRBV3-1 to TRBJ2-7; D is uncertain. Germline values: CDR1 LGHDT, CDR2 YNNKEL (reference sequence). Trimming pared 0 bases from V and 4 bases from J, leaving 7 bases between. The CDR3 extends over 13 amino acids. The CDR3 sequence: CASSQDPEYEQYF. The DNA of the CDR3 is TGTGCCAGCAGCCAAGATCCCGAATACGAGCAGTACTTC.

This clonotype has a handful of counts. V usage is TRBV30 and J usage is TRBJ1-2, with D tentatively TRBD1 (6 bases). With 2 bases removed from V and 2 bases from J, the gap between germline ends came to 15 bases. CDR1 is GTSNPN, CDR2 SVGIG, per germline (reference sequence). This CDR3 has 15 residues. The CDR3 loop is CAWSTLGGFNYGYTF. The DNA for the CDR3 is TGTGCCTGGAGTACCCTGGGGGGCTTCAACTATGGCTACACCTTC.